These 17 T cell receptor beta chains share one sample of origin, sequenced in a study of multiple sclerosis patients with progressive multifocal leukoencephalopathy. Time point in this sample: before natalizumab initiation. The method was immunoSEQ multiplex PCR; TCRdb's version includes in-frame clones alone and lacks a portion of them. The table records tens of thousands of clones, almost 95% of them present only once. Sequenced sample: PBMCs. The receptor source for this set is a man aged 30-40 years with multiple sclerosis.

The CDR3 coding sequence is TGTGCCATCAGTAGCGCCGAGGGGAACACTGAAGCTTTCTTT. Its protein product is CAISSAEGNTEAFF. The chain combines TRBV10-3 with TRBJ1-1; D unclear. CDR1 ENHRY and CDR2 SYGVKD come from the germline V gene. The V end lost 5 bases, the J end lost 1 base, and 11 bases lay between the germline ends. This CDR3 is 14 amino acids long.

The chain carries TRBV4-3 and TRBJ1-4; no reliable D call. The V end lost 0 bases, the J end lost 10 bases, and 15 bases lay between the germline ends. The germline V gene encodes CDR1 LGHNA and CDR2 YSLEER. The CDR3 runs to 15 residues. The CDR3: CASSQEPDGQRKLFF. The CDR3 nucleotides are TGCGCCAGCAGCCAAGAACCGGACGGCCAAAGAAAACTGTTTTTT.

The chain uses TRBV13 and TRBJ2-1; TRBD1 matches 10 bases. The CDR3 runs 14 residues. V gave up 3 bases and J gave up 7 bases; unmatched junction bases: 3. Germline V gives CDR1 PRHDT, CDR2 FYEKMQ (reference sequence). The CDR3 protein is CASSFGTGANEQFF. The CDR3, as DNA: TGTGCCAGCAGCTTCGGGACAGGGGCGAATGAGCAGTTCTTC. Full variable domain (rest looked up from reference TRBV13 and TRBJ2-1): AAGVIQSPRHLIKEKRETATLKCYPIPRHDTVYWYQQGPGQDPQFLISFYEKMQSDKGSIPDRFSAQQFSDYHSELNMSSLELGDSALYFCASSFGTGANEQFFGPGTRLTVL.

The rearrangement links TRBV11-2 to TRBJ2-1; D is unresolved. This CDR3 is built from 12 residues. From germline, CDR1 is SGHAT and CDR2 FQNNGV. V was clipped by 1 base and J by 7 bases, with 5 bases between them. The chain's CDR3 is CASSLVGNEQFF. The DNA of the CDR3 is TGTGCCAGCAGCTTAGTAGGGAATGAGCAGTTCTTC.

The chain employs TRBV20-1 and TRBJ2-1, with 7 bases identical to TRBD2. The CDR3 has 11 residues. V was clipped by 6 bases and J by 12 bases; unmatched bases: 8. Germline CDR1 is DFQATT and CDR2 is SNEGSKA (reference sequence). The CDR3 reads CSAPGEGLQFF. The CDR3 coding sequence is TGCAGTGCCCCCGGGGAGGGCTTGCAGTTCTTC.

On this clone itself: Other DNA sequences within the sample encode an identical CDR3. The CDR3 spells CASSLSGHPRTDTQYF. The CDR3 DNA follows: TGTGCCAGCAGTTTATCCGGCCACCCTCGCACAGATACGCAGTATTTT. V is TRBV27 and J is TRBJ2-3, with D hard to call. Looked up from germline, CDR1 is MNHEY and CDR2 is SMNVEV (reference sequence). The CDR3 length is 16 residues. V dropped 0 bases and J dropped 1 base, with 11 bases sitting between them.

The chain employs TRBV4-1 and TRBJ1-4; the D is unclear. The V and J ends lost 4 bases and 8 bases respectively, with 8 bases between them. Germline V gives CDR1 MGHRA, CDR2 YSYEKL. The CDR3 totals 12 residues. The CDR3 sequence is CASSPTVEKLFF. In DNA form, the CDR3 reads TGCGCCAGCAGCCCGACGGTCGAAAAACTGTTTTTT.

The chain uses TRBV9 and TRBJ2-7; 10 bases match TRBD2. Germline values: CDR1 SGDLS, CDR2 YYNGEE. The CDR3 is made up of 18 amino acids. J was trimmed by 5 bases and V by 0 bases; bases with no gene match: 14. CDR3 protein: CASSVGWQGASGSHEQYF. The CDR3 DNA is TGTGCCAGCAGCGTAGGGTGGCAGGGGGCTAGCGGGAGTCACGAGCAGTACTTC.

V is TRBV19 and J is TRBJ2-2; D is perhaps TRBD2 (5 bases). V was pared by 1 base and J by 7 bases, with 10 bases between. Germline V CDR1 and CDR2: LNHDA, SQIVND (reference sequence). The CDR3 is 14 residues long. CDR3 amino acids: CASSIASGSGELFF. The CDR3 nucleotides are TGTGCCAGTAGTATAGCTTCGGGGAGCGGGGAGCTGTTTTTT.

V and J are TRBV5-1 and TRBJ2-2; D ambiguous. This CDR3 has 14 residues. V dropped 0 bases and J dropped 2 bases, with 5 bases sitting between them. Germline CDR1 reads SGHRS; CDR2 reads YFSETQ. The CDR3 nucleotides are TGCGCCAGCAGCTTGGGGGGAAACACCGGGGAGCTGTTTTTT. Protein sequence: CASSLGGNTGELFF. The full variable domain, its missing parts supplied by reference TRBV5-1 and TRBJ2-2, is KAGVTQTPRYLIKTRGQQVTLSCSPISGHRSVSWYQQTPGQGLQFLFEYFSETQRNKGNFPGRFSGRQFSNSRSEMNVSTLELGDSALYLCASSLGGNTGELFFGEGSRLTVL.

The rearrangement uses TRBV5-1 and TRBJ2-7; maybe TRBD1 (7 bases). Germline values: CDR1 SGHRS, CDR2 YFSETQ. CDR3 size: 14 residues. V shed 2 bases and J shed 6 bases, with 15 bases lying between them. CDR3 protein: CASSLGGGTAEQYF. CDR3 bases: TGCGCCAGCAGCTTAGGAGGAGGGACAGCCGAGCAGTACTTC.

The CDR3 region is CASSENVALKTGTQYF. In nucleotides, the CDR3 is TGTGCCAGCAGCGAGAACGTAGCCCTTAAGACCGGTACGCAGTATTTT. The chain couples TRBV9 to TRBJ2-3, with D uncertain. V was pared by 3 bases and J by 8 bases, with 22 bases between. The CDR3 runs 16 residues. Germline assignment: CDR1 SGDLS and CDR2 YYNGEE.

This chain joins TRBV5-1 and TRBJ2-1, with 8 positions matching TRBD2. V lost 0 bases and J lost 8; bases outside the gene matches: 7. CDR1 and CDR2 (germline): SGHRS, YFSETQ. The CDR3 contains 15 residues. The CDR3 here is CASSLAVAGNYEQFF. CDR3 DNA: TGCGCCAGCAGCTTGGCGGTAGCGGGAAACTATGAGCAGTTCTTC.

This chain links TRBV5-5 with TRBJ1-2; a weak D match, TRBD1 (6 bases). The length of the CDR3 is 16 residues. CDR1 and CDR2 (germline): SGHKS, YYEKEE (reference sequence). V was trimmed by 1 base and J by 3 bases, leaving 16 bases between them. CDR3 in amino acids: CASSLPLGGRDYGYTF. The CDR3 coding sequence is TGTGCCAGCAGCTTGCCGTTAGGGGGGCGCGACTATGGCTACACCTTC.

The genes are TRBV10-3 and TRBJ2-3; D not resolved. CDR1 and CDR2 (germline): ENHRY, SYGVKD. Trimming removed 1 base at V and 2 bases at J, with 7 bases between. CDR3 size: 14 residues. DNA of the CDR3: TGTGCCATCAGTGAGTTAACAACCACAGATACGCAGTATTTT. Its translation: CAISELTTTDTQYF.

V and J are TRBV27 and TRBJ2-2, with TRBD1 matching 7 bases. In germline, CDR1 is MNHEY, CDR2 SMNVEV (reference sequence). The CDR3 runs to 18 residues. Germline trimming cut 7 bases from V and 2 bases from J; bases unmatched to any gene: 16. This chain's CDR3 is CASTSRAPGQSNTGELFF. As DNA, the CDR3 is TGTGCCAGCACCTCGAGGGCGCCGGGACAGTCCAACACCGGGGAGCTGTTTTTT.

This sequence joins TRBV19 and TRBJ1-2; possibly TRBD1 for D (5 bases). V was trimmed by 5 bases and J by 4 bases, leaving 8 bases between them. Germline CDR1 LNHDA, CDR2 SQIVND (reference sequence). There are 12 residues in the CDR3. The CDR3 DNA reads TGTGCCAGTAGTTCGGGGCCCTATGGCTACACCTTC. Translation: CASSSGPYGYTF.